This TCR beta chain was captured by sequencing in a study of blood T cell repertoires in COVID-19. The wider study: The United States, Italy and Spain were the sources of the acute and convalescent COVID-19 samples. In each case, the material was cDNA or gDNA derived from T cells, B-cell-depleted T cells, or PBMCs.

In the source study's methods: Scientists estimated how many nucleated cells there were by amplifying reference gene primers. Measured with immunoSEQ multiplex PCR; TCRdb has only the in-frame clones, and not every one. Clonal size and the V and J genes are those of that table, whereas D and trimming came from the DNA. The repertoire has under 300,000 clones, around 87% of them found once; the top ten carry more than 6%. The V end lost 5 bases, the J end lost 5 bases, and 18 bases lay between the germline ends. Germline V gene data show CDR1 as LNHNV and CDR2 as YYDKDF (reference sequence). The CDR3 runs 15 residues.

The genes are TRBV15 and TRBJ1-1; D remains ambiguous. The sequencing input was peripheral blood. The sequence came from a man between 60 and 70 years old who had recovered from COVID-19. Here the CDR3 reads CATSSQFVIRTEAFF. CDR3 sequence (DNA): TGTGCCACCAGCTCCCAATTCGTGATTCGGACTGAAGCTTTCTTT.